Presented here are 13 T cell receptor beta chains from one specimen sequenced in a study of cytomegalovirus exposure and HLA in healthy donors. With 60 Vbeta and 13 Jbeta primers, the PCR was carried out. Method: immunoSEQ multiplex PCR; TCRdb's copy keeps in-frame clones and lacks some. This repertoire includes approximately 150,000 clones. The sequencing input was PBMCs. The receptors derive from a woman in her thirties or forties in good health and CMV-seronegative.

V usage is TRBV2 and J usage is TRBJ2-4, with D possibly matching TRBD1 (7 bases). Trimming cost V 10 bases and J 8 bases, with 18 bases left between them. Germline CDR1 SNHLY, CDR2 FYNNEI. The CDR3 loop spans 13 amino acids. In DNA form, the CDR3 reads TGTGCCACCTCGTACGGCAGGGGGGACATTCAGTACTTC. Amino acids: CATSYGRGDIQYF.

The genes are TRBV10-2 and TRBJ1-6; perhaps TRBD1 as D (6 bases). The CDR3 extends over 15 amino acids. V lost 5 bases to trimming and J lost 8 bases, with 16 bases between them. Germline V CDR1 and CDR2: WSHSY, SAAADI. The CDR3 reads CASSKQGEGDSPLHF. CDR3 sequence (DNA): TGCGCCAGCAGTAAACAGGGAGAGGGCGATTCACCCCTCCACTTT.

The V and J genes are TRBV5-4 and TRBJ2-6, with unresolved D. V shed 0 bases and J shed 0 bases, with 10 bases lying between them. The CDR3 has 17 amino acids. The germline gives CDR1 SGHNT, CDR2 YYREEE (reference sequence). In DNA, the CDR3 is TGTGCCAGCAGCTTGGCCGGCGGTAACTCTGGGGCCAACGTCCTGACTTTC. Translating it yields CASSLAGGNSGANVLTF.

The genes are TRBV2 and TRBJ2-7; a weak D match, TRBD2 (5 bases). The length of the CDR3 is 12 residues. Germline V CDR1 and CDR2: SNHLY, FYNNEI. V was clipped by 2 bases and J by 3 bases, with 5 bases between them. This CDR3 reads CASSERGYEQYF. The DNA of the CDR3 is TGTGCCAGCAGTGAACGGGGCTACGAGCAGTACTTC. Full variable domain (remainder filled in from reference TRBV2 and TRBJ2-7): EPEVTQTPSHQVTQMGQEVILRCVPISNHLYFYWYRQILGQKVEFLVSFYNNEISEKSEIFDDQFSVERPDGSNFTLKIRSTKLEDSAMYFCASSERGYEQYFGPGTRLTVT.

The gene calls are TRBV7-9 and TRBJ1-5, with D possibly TRBD1 on 6 matching bases. This CDR3 is 15 amino acids long. Deletions cut 1 base from V and 3 bases from J, with 10 bases between. Germline V gene sequence: CDR1 SEHNR, CDR2 FQNEAQ (reference sequence). The CDR3 protein is CASSLGDTPNQPQHF. The CDR3 nucleotides are TGTGCCAGCAGCTTAGGGGACACCCCCAATCAGCCCCAGCATTTT.

The chain links TRBV23-1 to TRBJ1-1; D is uncertain. TRBV23-1 is identified as an open reading frame with a role that is uncertain. Deletions cut 4 bases from V and 2 bases from J, with 8 bases between. The CDR3 has 13 residues. As DNA, the CDR3 is TGCGCCAGCAGTCTCCGACAAAACACTGAAGCTTTCTTT. Protein product: CASSLRQNTEAFF.

The J gene is TRBJ1-1, the V gene TRBV11-3; 9 bases align to TRBD1. Germline CDR1 reads SGHNT; CDR2 reads YENEEA. The CDR3 loop spans 15 amino acids. After removal of 5 bases from V and 5 bases from J, the junction contained 9 bases not matched to a gene. The CDR3 is CASSPGQGMGTEAFF. CDR3 nucleotide sequence: TGTGCCAGCAGCCCAGGACAGGGGATGGGTACTGAAGCTTTCTTT.

DNA of the CDR3: TGTGCCAGCAGTTTACAAGGGGTGGGGATCAATCAGCCCCAGCATTTT. This gives the protein CASSLQGVGINQPQHF. The chain joins TRBV27 to TRBJ1-5; perhaps TRBD1 as D (5 bases). CDR3 length equals 16 residues. The germline V gene encodes CDR1 MNHEY and CDR2 SMNVEV (reference sequence). Trimming took 2 bases from V and 3 from J, leaving 14 bases between them.

The chain uses TRBV10-3 and TRBJ2-1; 7 bases agree with TRBD2. The CDR3 totals 15 residues. Germline CDR1 reads ENHRY; CDR2 reads SYGVKD. V lost 8 bases to trimming and J lost 4 bases; unmatched junction nucleotides: 11. CDR3 protein: CAILSTTSEYNEQFF. DNA for the CDR3: TGTGCCATCCTGTCCACAACTAGCGAGTACAATGAGCAGTTCTTC.

The chain uses TRBV9 and TRBJ1-1; D is unresolved. The V gene lost 7 bases and the J gene lost 1 base, with 14 bases spanning the gap. The CDR3 is made up of 14 amino acids. Germline CDR1 reads SGDLS; CDR2 reads YYNGEE. In nucleotides, the CDR3 is TGTGCCAGCTCCGAAGAAGCAGGGAACACTGAAGCTTTCTTT. Translated: CASSEEAGNTEAFF.

This chain connects TRBV5-6 to TRBJ1-5; TRBD1 matches at 12 bases. With 0 bases clipped from V and 0 bases from J, the junction kept 4 bases outside the gene matches. The CDR3 has 18 residues. CDR1 and CDR2 (germline): SGHDT, YYEEEE. In DNA form, the CDR3 reads TGTGCCAGCAGCTTGGGGGACAGGGGGCACCTTAGCAATCAGCCCCAGCATTTT. It specifies CASSLGDRGHLSNQPQHF.

The genes are TRBV5-1 and TRBJ2-3; the D gene is possibly TRBD2 (6 bases). This CDR3 spans 14 amino acids. Germline values: CDR1 SGHRS, CDR2 YFSETQ. V gave up 5 bases and J gave up 1 base, with 11 bases separating them. The DNA for the CDR3 is TGCGCCAGCAGTGGGGACTCTCGCACAGATACGCAGTATTTT. Encoded protein: CASSGDSRTDTQYF.

The chain joins TRBV9 to TRBJ1-2, with D perhaps TRBD1 (6 bases). Trimming removed 2 bases at V and 4 bases at J, with 12 bases between. CDR3 length: 14 amino acids. Germline CDR1 reads SGDLS; CDR2 reads YYNGEE. CDR3 DNA sequence: TGTGCCAGCAGCGTTCCGGGGGGCGGCTATGGCTACACCTTC. It yields the protein CASSVPGGGYGYTF. Variable domain in full (rest from reference TRBV9 and TRBJ1-2): DSGVTQTPKHLITATGQRVTLRCSPRSGDLSVYWYQQSLDQGLQFLIQYYNGEERAKGNILERFSAQQFPDLHSELNLSSLELGDSALYFCASSVPGGGYGYTFGSGTRLTVV.